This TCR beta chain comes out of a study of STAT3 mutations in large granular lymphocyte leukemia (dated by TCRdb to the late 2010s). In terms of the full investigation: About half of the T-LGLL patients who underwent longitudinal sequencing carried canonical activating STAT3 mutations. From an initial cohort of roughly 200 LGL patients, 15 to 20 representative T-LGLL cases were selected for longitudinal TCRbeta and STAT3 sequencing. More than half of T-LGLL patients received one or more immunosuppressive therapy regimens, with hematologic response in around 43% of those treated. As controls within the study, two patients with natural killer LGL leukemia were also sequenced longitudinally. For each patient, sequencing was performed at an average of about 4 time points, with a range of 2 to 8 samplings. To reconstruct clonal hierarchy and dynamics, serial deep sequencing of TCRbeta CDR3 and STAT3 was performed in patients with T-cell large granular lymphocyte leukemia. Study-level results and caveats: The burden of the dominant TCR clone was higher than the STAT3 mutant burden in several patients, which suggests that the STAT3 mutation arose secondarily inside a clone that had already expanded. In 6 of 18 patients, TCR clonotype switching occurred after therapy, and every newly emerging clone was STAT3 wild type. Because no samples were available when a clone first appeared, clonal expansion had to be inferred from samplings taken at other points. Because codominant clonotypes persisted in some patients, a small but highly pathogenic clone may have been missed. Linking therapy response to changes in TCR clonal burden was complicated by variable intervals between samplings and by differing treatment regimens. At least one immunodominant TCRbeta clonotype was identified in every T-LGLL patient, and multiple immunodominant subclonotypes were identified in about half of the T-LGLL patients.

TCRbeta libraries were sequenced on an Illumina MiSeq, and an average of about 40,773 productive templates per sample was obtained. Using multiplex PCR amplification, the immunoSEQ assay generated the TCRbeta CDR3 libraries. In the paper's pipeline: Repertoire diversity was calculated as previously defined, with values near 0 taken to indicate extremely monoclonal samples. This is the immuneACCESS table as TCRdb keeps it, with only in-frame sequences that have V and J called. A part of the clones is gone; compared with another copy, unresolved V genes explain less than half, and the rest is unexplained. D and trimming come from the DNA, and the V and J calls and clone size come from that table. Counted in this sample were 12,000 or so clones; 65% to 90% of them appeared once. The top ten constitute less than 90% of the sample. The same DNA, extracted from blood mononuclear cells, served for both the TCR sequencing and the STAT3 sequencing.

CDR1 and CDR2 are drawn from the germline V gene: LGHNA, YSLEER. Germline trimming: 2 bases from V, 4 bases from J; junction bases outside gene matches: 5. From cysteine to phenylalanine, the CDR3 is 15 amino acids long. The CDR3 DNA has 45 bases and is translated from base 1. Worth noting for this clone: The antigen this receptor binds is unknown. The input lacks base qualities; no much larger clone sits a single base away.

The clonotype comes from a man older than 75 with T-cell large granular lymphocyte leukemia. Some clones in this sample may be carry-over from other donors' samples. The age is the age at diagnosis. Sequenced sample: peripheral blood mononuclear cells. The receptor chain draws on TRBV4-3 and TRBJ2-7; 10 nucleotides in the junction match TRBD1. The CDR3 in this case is CASSQWTGGPYEQYF. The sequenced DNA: TGCGCCAGCAGCCAATGGACAGGGGGACCTTACGAGCAGTACTTC.